This TCR beta chain was documented in a study of control samples from healthy donors and cancer patients. The assay was immunoSEQ multiplex PCR, and TCRdb's table has in-frame clones only and misses some. Among some 130,000 clones listed, approximately 86% were seen once. Input material: blood. The TCR was taken from a woman aged 30 to 39 in good health.

The CDR3 bases are TGTGCCTGGAGTGAGGAGGGTATCTCTGGAAACACCATATATTTT. This encodes CAWSEEGISGNTIYF. The rearrangement joins TRBV30 to TRBJ1-3; D is ambiguous. CDR3 length equals 15 residues. Germline V lookup: CDR1 GTSNPN, CDR2 SVGIG (reference sequence). V lost 1 base and J 0 bases, leaving 10 bases between the germline ends.